The 20 T cell receptor beta chains below all came from one sample that was sequenced in a study of blood T cell repertoires in COVID-19. Sequenced by immunoSEQ multiplex PCR; TCRdb stores in-frame clones only, minus some. Of 200,000 or so clones in the sample, about 86% are singletons; the top ten hold 3.5% to 4%. Sequenced: PBMCs or T cells enriched from blood (not recorded which). These receptors came from a woman between 35 and 50 years old with acute COVID-19.

The chain has TRBV27 and TRBJ2-4; perhaps TRBD2 as D (6 bases). The CDR3 is 16 amino acids. Trimming shortened V by 6 bases and J by 1 base, and 16 bases separated the two germline ends. The germline V gene has CDR1 MNHEY and CDR2 SMNVEV (reference sequence). CDR3 loop: CASRSAGGAAKNIQYF. Written as DNA, the CDR3 is TGTGCCAGCAGGTCCGCCGGGGGAGCGGCCAAAAACATTCAGTACTTC.

V gene TRBV27 combines with J gene TRBJ2-7, with D tentatively TRBD2 (6 bases). Germline V lookup: CDR1 MNHEY, CDR2 SMNVEV (reference sequence). This CDR3 is built from 16 residues. Trimming pared 7 bases from V and 4 bases from J, leaving 23 bases between. Here the CDR3 DNA reads TGTGCCAGCAAGCCTCTTGGGGGGAGGATCAGGTACGAGCAGTACTTC. This sequence encodes CASKPLGGRIRYEQYF.

V and J are TRBV5-5 and TRBJ1-5; 9 bases align to TRBD1. Trimming took 0 bases from V and 7 from J; bases not matched to a gene: 5. The CDR3 length is 15 residues. In germline, CDR1 is SGHKS, CDR2 YYEKEE (reference sequence). The CDR3 region is CASSLGGTGRQPQHF. CDR3 sequence (DNA): TGTGCCAGCAGCTTGGGCGGGACAGGGAGACAGCCCCAGCATTTT.

The rearrangement uses TRBV9 and TRBJ2-5, with TRBD2 matching 11 bases. The CDR3 extends over 17 amino acids. Germline trimming cut 1 base from V and 2 bases from J; bases unmatched to any gene: 7. Germline V CDR1 and CDR2: SGDLS, YYNGEE. The CDR3, as DNA: TGTGCCAGCAGCGTAACCGGGACTAGCGGACCACAAGAGACCCAGTACTTC. This encodes CASSVTGTSGPQETQYF.

This clone was recorded a few times. The J gene is TRBJ2-7, the V gene TRBV6-9; D might be TRBD2 (6 bases). This CDR3 is built from 16 residues. V was pared by 4 bases and J by 3 bases, with 19 bases between. From germline, CDR1 is MNHGY and CDR2 SVAAGI. The CDR3 loop reads CASSSYNGTRCYEQYF. The CDR3 DNA is TGTGCCAGCAGTTCGTACAACGGGACTCGATGCTACGAGCAGTACTTC.

The chain couples TRBV11-3 to TRBJ1-2, with D possibly TRBD1 on 5 matching bases. V was cut by 1 base and J by 0 bases, with 9 bases left in between. Per germline, CDR1 SGHNT and CDR2 YENEEA. This CDR3 contains 15 residues. The CDR3 DNA is TGTGCCAGCAGCTTAGTCGGACACACTAACTATGGCTACACCTTC. It specifies CASSLVGHTNYGYTF.

This chain links TRBV7-9 with TRBJ2-1; the D gene is possibly TRBD2 (6 bases). V lost 0 bases and J lost 6, with 12 bases in between. This CDR3 region has 15 residues. The germline V gene encodes CDR1 SEHNR and CDR2 FQNEAQ (reference sequence). Here the CDR3 reads CASSLASGPFNEQFF. The CDR3 nucleotides read TGTGCCAGCAGCTTAGCTAGCGGCCCGTTCAATGAGCAGTTCTTC.

The chain is built from TRBV2 and TRBJ1-3, with a tentative D call TRBD1 (5 bases). V was clipped by 2 bases and J by 0 bases, with 8 bases between them. The CDR3 is 15 amino acids. Germline lookup yields CDR1 SNHLY and CDR2 FYNNEI. CDR3 nucleotide sequence: TGTGCCAGCAGTGAATCCGGGGGCTCTGGAAACACCATATATTTT. This codes for CASSESGGSGNTIYF. The whole variable domain, filled in from reference TRBV2 and TRBJ1-3, reads EPEVTQTPSHQVTQMGQEVILRCVPISNHLYFYWYRQILGQKVEFLVSFYNNEISEKSEIFDDQFSVERPDGSNFTLKIRSTKLEDSAMYFCASSESGGSGNTIYFGEGSWLTVV.

This chain links TRBV13 with TRBJ1-2; D unclear. Trimming pared 3 bases from V and 8 bases from J, leaving 16 bases between. Germline assignment: CDR1 PRHDT and CDR2 FYEKMQ (reference sequence). This CDR3 is built from 14 residues. CDR3 in DNA: TGTGCCAGCAGCTTGGACTCCCGAGGCCGGGGCTACACCTTC. Protein sequence: CASSLDSRGRGYTF. Together with reference TRBV13 and TRBJ1-2, the CDR3 gives the full variable domain: AAGVIQSPRHLIKEKRETATLKCYPIPRHDTVYWYQQGPGQDPQFLISFYEKMQSDKGSIPDRFSAQQFSDYHSELNMSSLELGDSALYFCASSLDSRGRGYTFGSGTRLTVV.

The chain couples TRBV4-3 to TRBJ2-6, with 10 bases identical to TRBD1. From germline, CDR1 is LGHNA and CDR2 YSLEER. The CDR3 length is 17 residues. V trimming: 1 base; J trimming: 3 bases; junction bases outside the gene matches: 3. The chain's CDR3 is CASSQGTGGNGANVLTF. CDR3 coding DNA: TGCGCCAGCAGCCAAGGGACAGGGGGTAATGGGGCCAACGTCCTGACTTTC.

The chain employs TRBV4-2 and TRBJ2-3; 10 bases line up with TRBD2. CDR3 length equals 14 residues. Trimming at V came to 4 bases and at J to 6 bases, leaving 4 bases not matched to a gene. Germline lookup yields CDR1 LGHNA and CDR2 YNFKEQ. In nucleotides, the CDR3 is TGTGCCAGCAGCCCGCAGACTAGCGGGGATACGCAGTATTTT. Residues: CASSPQTSGDTQYF.

This chain connects TRBV7-9 to TRBJ2-1; 7 bases align to TRBD2. The CDR3 consists of 16 residues. Germline CDR1 SEHNR, CDR2 FQNEAQ (reference sequence). J lost 4 bases, V lost 8 bases, and 14 bases had no gene match. The CDR3 protein is CASDTPGGEGYNEQFF. The CDR3 region has the DNA TGTGCCAGCGACACTCCGGGGGGAGAAGGGTACAATGAGCAGTTCTTC. The full variable domain, completed using reference TRBV7-9 and TRBJ2-1, is DTGVSQNPRHKITKRGQNVTFRCDPISEHNRLYWYRQTLGQGPEFLTYFQNEAQLEKSRLLSDRFSAERPKGSFSTLEIQRTEQGDSAMYLCASDTPGGEGYNEQFFGPGTRLTVL.

V is TRBV6-2 or TRBV6-3 and J is TRBJ1-5, with unresolved D. This CDR3 has 17 residues. The V gene's germline CDR1 is MNHEY and CDR2 SVGEGT. Trimming left V 2 bases short and J 6 bases short, with 20 bases between. The DNA for the CDR3 is TGTGCCAGCAGTTACCCACTCACTCGGTCTGGACTTCAGCCCCAGCATTTT. Its translation: CASSYPLTRSGLQPQHF.

The rearrangement joins TRBV7-9 to TRBJ1-2; D unresolved. CDR1 SEHNR and CDR2 FQNEAQ come from the germline V gene (reference sequence). This CDR3 has 13 residues. Between the trimmed V and J ends, which lost 4 bases and 1 base, there was a span of 7 bases. CDR3 DNA sequence: TGTGCCAGCAGCTATGACTATAACTATGGCTACACCTTC. This translates into CASSYDYNYGYTF.

The chain has TRBV24-1 and TRBJ2-2; TRBD2 matches 14 bases. CDR3 size: 17 residues. Germline CDR1 reads KGHDR; CDR2 reads SFDVKD. Trimming at V came to 4 bases and at J to 8 bases, leaving 8 bases not matched to a gene. The CDR3 here is CATSDPGLAGAKGELFF. As DNA, the CDR3 is TGTGCCACCAGTGACCCGGGACTAGCGGGAGCAAAGGGGGAGCTGTTTTTT.

This chain links TRBV7-9 with TRBJ2-3; TRBD2 agrees at 8 bases. Trimming took 5 bases from V and 1 from J; bases not matched to a gene: 5. Germline values: CDR1 SEHNR, CDR2 FQNEAQ (reference sequence). The CDR3 sequence is 15 residues long. CDR3 in DNA: TGTGCCAGCAGCACTAGCGGAGCTCGCACAGATACGCAGTATTTT. As protein: CASSTSGARTDTQYF.

The chain joins TRBV2 to TRBJ1-3; D might be TRBD1 (6 bases). Trimming took off 7 bases at V and 1 base at J, with 11 bases between the two ends. Germline CDR1 is SNHLY and CDR2 is FYNNEI. This CDR3 is 14 amino acids long. CDR3 sequence (DNA): TGTGCCAGCACCGAACAGGGATCTGGAAACACCATATATTTT. Amino acid sequence: CASTEQGSGNTIYF. Together with reference TRBV2 and TRBJ1-3, the CDR3 gives the full variable domain: EPEVTQTPSHQVTQMGQEVILRCVPISNHLYFYWYRQILGQKVEFLVSFYNNEISEKSEIFDDQFSVERPDGSNFTLKIRSTKLEDSAMYFCASTEQGSGNTIYFGEGSWLTVV.

A few counts support this clone. This chain joins TRBV28 and TRBJ2-5; tentative D call: TRBD1 (5 bases). The germline V and J ends were trimmed by 6 bases and 6 bases, with 17 bases remaining between them. The germline gives CDR1 MDHEN, CDR2 SYDVKM. The CDR3 has 14 residues. CDR3 region: CASSYLRGSKTQYF. For the CDR3, the DNA is TGTGCCAGCAGCTACCTTAGGGGATCGAAGACCCAGTACTTC.

The chain has TRBV7-9 and TRBJ1-4, with TRBD1 as a possible D gene (5 bases). The V gene's germline CDR1 is SEHNR and CDR2 FQNEAQ (reference sequence). This CDR3 comprises 14 residues. Deletions cut 5 bases from V and 3 bases from J, with 10 bases between. The CDR3 DNA reads TGTGCCAGCAGCCCAGGGTTGGCTAATGAAAAACTGTTTTTT. It yields the protein CASSPGLANEKLFF. The whole variable domain, filled in from reference TRBV7-9 and TRBJ1-4, reads DTGVSQNPRHKITKRGQNVTFRCDPISEHNRLYWYRQTLGQGPEFLTYFQNEAQLEKSRLLSDRFSAERPKGSFSTLEIQRTEQGDSAMYLCASSPGLANEKLFFGSGTQLSVL.

J is TRBJ1-5 and V is TRBV27; TRBD1 might be the D (6 bases). Germline V lookup: CDR1 MNHEY, CDR2 SMNVEV (reference sequence). V was pared by 1 base and J by 1 base, with 14 bases between. The CDR3 has 17 residues. CDR3 protein: CASSLYGGTASNQPQHF. The DNA of the CDR3 is TGTGCCAGCAGTTTATATGGGGGCACAGCCAGCAATCAGCCCCAGCATTTT.